This T cell receptor (beta chain) was retrieved from a study of shared clonotypes between healthy human individuals. Method: immunoSEQ multiplex PCR; TCRdb's copy keeps in-frame clones and lacks some. The sample yields roughly 2,300,000 clones, approximately 90% seen once. This CDR3 contains 15 residues. V lost 3 bases and J 8 bases, leaving 20 bases between the germline ends. Germline lookup yields CDR1 MNHEY and CDR2 SMNVEV (reference sequence). The sample taken for sequencing was naive CD4+ T cells from PBMCs. Specified subset: CD45RA+ positively selected. The TCR was taken from a man aged 18 to 30 in good health. Some clones in this sample may be carry-over from other donors' samples. V gene TRBV27 combines with J gene TRBJ2-7, with D perhaps TRBD1 (6 bases). CDR3 nucleotides: TGTGCCAGCAGTTTCTACCGGGACACCCGGGGAAAGCAGTACTTC. Protein product: CASSFYRDTRGKQYF.